Each of the 10 T cell receptor beta chains below was sequenced from the same sample in a study of blood T cell repertoires in COVID-19. The data were produced by immunoSEQ multiplex PCR, yet TCRdb's version contains in-frame clones alone and is incomplete. The table has about 50,000 clones, less than 85% seen once. Sequenced input: peripheral blood. The receptors were gathered from a man between 65 and 80 years old with active COVID-19.

This chain connects TRBV7-2 to TRBJ2-7, with TRBD2 matching over 12 bases. The CDR3 sequence is 21 residues long. V dropped 0 bases and J dropped 0; count of bases not matched to a gene: 15. Per the germline V gene, CDR1 is SGHTA and CDR2 is FQGNSA. This CDR3 is CASSLAYTGTSGYQSSYEQYF. Here the CDR3 DNA reads TGTGCCAGCAGCTTAGCTTATACCGGGACTAGCGGGTACCAGAGCTCCTACGAGCAGTACTTC.

The CDR3 is CASSARQGAKLALKYNEQFF. Here the CDR3 DNA reads TGTGCCAGCAGCGCCCGACAGGGGGCTAAACTAGCCTTGAAATACAATGAGCAGTTCTTC. The genes are TRBV5-4 and TRBJ2-1, with 10 bases identical to TRBD1. After removal of 4 bases from V and 4 bases from J, the junction contained 20 bases not matched to a gene. Germline V lookup: CDR1 SGHNT, CDR2 YYREEE (reference sequence). This CDR3 is 20 amino acids long.

J is TRBJ2-7 and V is TRBV5-6; no clear D. From germline, CDR1 is SGHDT and CDR2 YYEEEE. Trimming took off 4 bases at V and 6 bases at J, with 14 bases between the two ends. The CDR3 is 13 residues long. The CDR3 sequence: CASSRNRVGEQYF. CDR3 coding DNA: TGTGCCAGCAGCCGCAACCGGGTGGGCGAGCAGTACTTC.

V gene TRBV27 combines with J gene TRBJ2-1; 11 bases are shared with TRBD2. J gave up 5 bases and V 5 bases, and 5 bases lay outside the gene matches. Germline V gives CDR1 MNHEY, CDR2 SMNVEV (reference sequence). This CDR3 is built from 15 residues. CDR3 amino acids: CASSNLAGGNNEQFF. In DNA form, the CDR3 reads TGTGCCAGCAGTAATCTAGCGGGAGGTAACAATGAGCAGTTCTTC.

This rearrangement joins TRBV9 to TRBJ1-1; 8 bases map to TRBD1. With 4 bases clipped from V and 5 bases from J, the junction kept 10 bases outside the gene matches. The germline V gene encodes CDR1 SGDLS and CDR2 YYNGEE. The CDR3 is made up of 15 amino acids. The CDR3 is CASSPRPGGGTEAFF. As DNA, the CDR3 is TGTGCCAGCAGCCCCCGGCCAGGGGGCGGGACTGAAGCTTTCTTT.

The V and J genes are TRBV7-2 and TRBJ2-5; possibly TRBD1 for D (6 bases). The germline V gene has CDR1 SGHTA and CDR2 FQGNSA. This CDR3 is 12 amino acids long. CDR3 protein: CAVTDSQETQYF. CDR3 DNA: TGTGCAGTAACGGACAGTCAAGAGACCCAGTACTTC.

The chain employs TRBV24-1 and TRBJ2-1; maybe TRBD1 (6 bases). The CDR3 extends over 11 amino acids. Trimming took off 10 bases at V and 7 bases at J, with 10 bases between the two ends. The germline CDR1 and CDR2 sequences are KGHDR and SFDVKD. CDR3 residues: CATAGVNEQFF. In DNA form, the CDR3 reads TGTGCCACTGCAGGGGTTAATGAGCAGTTCTTC.

The V call is TRBV28, the J call TRBJ1-3; D gene ambiguous. The CDR3 length is 15 residues. Germline loops: CDR1 MDHEN, CDR2 SYDVKM. V lost 6 bases to trimming and J lost 3 bases, with 15 bases between them. The CDR3 reads CASRFGRTFGNTIYF. DNA for the CDR3: TGTGCCAGCAGATTCGGGAGAACGTTTGGAAACACCATATATTTT.

The chain couples TRBV5-1 to TRBJ1-1, with 8 bases matching TRBD1. V lost 4 bases, J lost 7 bases, and 6 bases stayed unmatched. In germline, CDR1 is SGHRS, CDR2 YFSETQ. The CDR3 totals 13 residues. Written as DNA, the CDR3 is TGCGCCAGCAGCGGTGGACAGGGACTTGAAGCTTTCTTT. This translates into CASSGGQGLEAFF.

The chain joins TRBV2 to TRBJ2-1, with 11 bases that match TRBD2. V lost 6 bases, J lost 0 bases, and 10 bases stayed unmatched. Looked up from germline, CDR1 is SNHLY and CDR2 is FYNNEI. The CDR3 is 18 residues long. CDR3: CASRPGTSGPSSYNEQFF. In DNA, the CDR3 is TGTGCCAGCAGACCCGGGACTAGCGGACCAAGCTCCTACAATGAGCAGTTCTTC.